The clone carrying this T cell receptor (beta chain) was recorded a few times. TCR beta CDR3 regions were amplified from RNA. HTBI primers were employed in a first-round RT-PCR of the TCR CDR3. TCRdb recomputed calls from the multiplex PCR reads with MiXCR, one row per CDR3 protein. The table has hundreds of thousands of distinct CDR3 sequences, about 43% seen once. The sample comes from a study of T cells in Graves' hyperthyroidism and ophthalmopathy. Germline CDR1 and CDR2: KGHDR and SFDVKD. Trimming stripped 3 bases from V and 1 base from J, with 11 bases between. The CDR3 extends over 15 amino acids.

The chain couples TRBV24-1 to TRBJ1-1; D is possibly TRBD1 (6 bases). Sequenced: peripheral blood or thyroid tissue (not recorded which). This TCR derives from a woman under 30 with Graves' hyperthyroidism. CDR3 sequence reads: CATSDGGQQNTEAFF. The CDR3 DNA reads as TGTGCCACCAGTGATGGGGGACAACAGAACACTGAAGCTTTCTTT.